This TCR beta chain was captured in a study of T cell repertoires in cytomegalovirus infection. As for the study in general: Shared public TCR beta signatures pointed to both CMV infection and a matching HLA type. Findings and caveats of the study: Individuals carrying CMV plus the relevant HLA were identified by cumulative frequency of public TCR beta families. Within the response measured ex vivo, HLA-C-restricted CMV-specific TCR beta clonotypes were dominant.

As for this clonotype: What it binds is not known.

V lost 1 base and J lost 0, with 13 bases in between. Germline loops: CDR1 SGHVT, CDR2 SQSDAQ. There are 17 residues in the CDR3. TCRdb re-called the reads through MiXCR, storing one row per CDR3 protein. The sample carries more than 150,000 distinct CDR3 sequences, about 21% recorded once. The receptor was derived from a human donor in good health (CMV status not recorded). Some clones in this sample may be carry-over from other donors' samples. The chain couples TRBV7-4 to TRBJ1-3, with D unresolved. Material for sequencing was PBMCs. The CDR3 region has the DNA TGTGCCAGCAGCTTAGAAGGCAGCCCGAGCTCTGGAAACACCATATATTTT. This translates into CASSLEGSPSSGNTIYF.